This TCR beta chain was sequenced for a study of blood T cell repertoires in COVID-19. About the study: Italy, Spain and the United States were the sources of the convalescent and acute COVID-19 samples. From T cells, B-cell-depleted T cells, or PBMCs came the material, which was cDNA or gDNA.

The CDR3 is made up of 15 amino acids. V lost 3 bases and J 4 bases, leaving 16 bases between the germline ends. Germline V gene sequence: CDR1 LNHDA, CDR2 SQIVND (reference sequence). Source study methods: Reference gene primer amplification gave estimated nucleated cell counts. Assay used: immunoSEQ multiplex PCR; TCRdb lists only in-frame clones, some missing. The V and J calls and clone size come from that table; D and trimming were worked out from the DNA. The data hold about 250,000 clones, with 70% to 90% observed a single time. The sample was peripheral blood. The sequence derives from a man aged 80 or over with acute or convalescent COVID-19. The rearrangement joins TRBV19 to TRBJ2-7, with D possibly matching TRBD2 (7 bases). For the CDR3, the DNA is TGTGCCAGTAGTATCACGAGGGGGGGGCCTTACGAGCAGTACTTC. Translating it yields CASSITRGGPYEQYF. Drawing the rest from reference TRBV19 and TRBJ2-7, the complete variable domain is DGGITQSPKYLFRKEGQNVTLSCEQNLNHDAMYWYRQDPGQGLRLIYYSQIVNDFQKGDIAEGYSVSREKKESFPLTVTSAQKNPTAFYLCASSITRGGPYEQYFGPGTRLTVT.